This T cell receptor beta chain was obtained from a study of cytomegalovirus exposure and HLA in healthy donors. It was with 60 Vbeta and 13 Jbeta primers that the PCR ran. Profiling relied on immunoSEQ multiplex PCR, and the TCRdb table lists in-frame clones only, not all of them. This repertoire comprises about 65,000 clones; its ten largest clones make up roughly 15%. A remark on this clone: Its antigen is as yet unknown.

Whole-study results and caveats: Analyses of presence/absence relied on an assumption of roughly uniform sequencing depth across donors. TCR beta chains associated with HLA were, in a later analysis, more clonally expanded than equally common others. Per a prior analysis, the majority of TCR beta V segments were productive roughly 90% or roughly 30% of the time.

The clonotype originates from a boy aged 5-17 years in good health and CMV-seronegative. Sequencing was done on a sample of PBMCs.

CDR3 bases: TGTGCCAGCAGCCCAAGGAGCGGGGCGACCACCCCCTACGAGCAGTACTTC. It specifies CASSPRSGATTPYEQYF. The chain combines TRBV5-6 with TRBJ2-7; 7 bases fit TRBD2. Per the germline V gene, CDR1 is SGHDT and CDR2 is YYEEEE. The length of the CDR3 is 17 residues. Trimming took 4 bases from V and 2 from J; bases not matched to a gene: 15.